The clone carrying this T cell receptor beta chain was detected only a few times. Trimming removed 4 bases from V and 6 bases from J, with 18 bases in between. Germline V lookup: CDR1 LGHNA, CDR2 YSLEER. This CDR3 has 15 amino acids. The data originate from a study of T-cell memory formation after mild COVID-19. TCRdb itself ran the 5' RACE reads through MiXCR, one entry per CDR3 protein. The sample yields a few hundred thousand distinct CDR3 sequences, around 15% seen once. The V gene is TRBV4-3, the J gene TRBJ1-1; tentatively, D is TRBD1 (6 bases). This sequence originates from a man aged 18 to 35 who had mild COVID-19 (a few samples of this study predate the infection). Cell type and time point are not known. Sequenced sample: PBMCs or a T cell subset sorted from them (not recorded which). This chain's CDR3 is CASSPFPGGLPEAFF. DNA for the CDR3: TGCGCCAGCAGCCCCTTCCCTGGGGGCCTGCCTGAAGCTTTCTTT.